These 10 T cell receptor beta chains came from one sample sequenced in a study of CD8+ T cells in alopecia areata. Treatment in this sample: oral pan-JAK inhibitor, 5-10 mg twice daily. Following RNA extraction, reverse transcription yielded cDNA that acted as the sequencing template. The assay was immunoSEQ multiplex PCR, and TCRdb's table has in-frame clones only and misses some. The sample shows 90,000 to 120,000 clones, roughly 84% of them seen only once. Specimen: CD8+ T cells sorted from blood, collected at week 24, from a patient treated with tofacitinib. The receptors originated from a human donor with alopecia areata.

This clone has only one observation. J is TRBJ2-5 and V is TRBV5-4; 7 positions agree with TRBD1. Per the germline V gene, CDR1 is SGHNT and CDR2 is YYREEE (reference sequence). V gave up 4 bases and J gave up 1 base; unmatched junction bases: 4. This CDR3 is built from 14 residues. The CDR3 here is CASSPGQLQETQYF. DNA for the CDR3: TGTGCCAGCAGCCCGGGACAGCTCCAAGAGACCCAGTACTTC.

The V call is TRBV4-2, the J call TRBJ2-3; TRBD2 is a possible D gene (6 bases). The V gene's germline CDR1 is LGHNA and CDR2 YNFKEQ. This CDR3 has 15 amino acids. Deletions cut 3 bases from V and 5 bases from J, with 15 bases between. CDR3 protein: CASSHPLAGRDTQYF. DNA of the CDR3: TGTGCCAGCAGCCACCCCCTGGCGGGGAGAGATACGCAGTATTTT.

The CDR3 reads CASSLGAGASYEQYF. The DNA of the CDR3 is TGTGCCAGCAGCTTAGGAGCGGGGGCTTCCTACGAGCAGTACTTC. The chain employs TRBV11-2 and TRBJ2-7; 8 nucleotides line up with TRBD2. Trimming took 1 base from V and 1 from J; bases not matched to a gene: 3. The CDR3 runs to 15 residues. Germline CDR1 is SGHAT and CDR2 is FQNNGV.

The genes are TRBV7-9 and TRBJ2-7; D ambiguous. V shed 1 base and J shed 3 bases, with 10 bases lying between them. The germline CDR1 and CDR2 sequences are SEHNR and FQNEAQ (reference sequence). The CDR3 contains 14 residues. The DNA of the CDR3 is TGTGCCAGCAGCTTAGAAAAGTATGGCTACGAGCAGTACTTC. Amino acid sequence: CASSLEKYGYEQYF.

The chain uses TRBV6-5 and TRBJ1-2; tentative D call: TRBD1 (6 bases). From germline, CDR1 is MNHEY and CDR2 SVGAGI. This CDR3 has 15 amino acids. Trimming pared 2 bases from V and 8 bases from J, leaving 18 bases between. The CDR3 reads CASSYDDRLGQGYTF. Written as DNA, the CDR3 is TGTGCCAGCAGTTACGACGACAGGTTAGGCCAAGGCTACACCTTC.

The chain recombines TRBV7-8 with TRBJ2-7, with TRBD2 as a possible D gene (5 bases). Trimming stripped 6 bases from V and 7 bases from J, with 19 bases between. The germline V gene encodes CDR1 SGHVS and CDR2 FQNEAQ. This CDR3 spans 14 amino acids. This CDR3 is CASSRPEGRSEQYF. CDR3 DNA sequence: TGTGCCAGCAGTCGCCCTGAGGGCAGAAGTGAGCAGTACTTC.

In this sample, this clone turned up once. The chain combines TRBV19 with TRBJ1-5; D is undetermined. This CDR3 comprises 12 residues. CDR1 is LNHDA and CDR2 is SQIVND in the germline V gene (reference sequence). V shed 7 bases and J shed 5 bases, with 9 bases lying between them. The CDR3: CASTLGDQPQHF. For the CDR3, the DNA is TGTGCCAGTACTCTGGGCGATCAGCCCCAGCATTTT.

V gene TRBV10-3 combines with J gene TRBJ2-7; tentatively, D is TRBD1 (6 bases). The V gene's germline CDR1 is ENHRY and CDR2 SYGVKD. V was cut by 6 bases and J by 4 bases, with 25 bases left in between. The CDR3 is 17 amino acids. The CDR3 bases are TGTGCCATCAGGAGCCCAAGGGGGATTGGACCTACTTACGAGCAGTACTTC. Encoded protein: CAIRSPRGIGPTYEQYF.

The CDR3 spells CASSSRDSNSPLHF. Written as DNA, the CDR3 is TGTGCCAGCAGCTCAAGGGACAGCAATTCACCCCTCCACTTT. The genes are TRBV5-4 and TRBJ1-6; 7 bases align to TRBD1. J lost 7 bases, V lost 3 bases, and 4 bases had no gene match. The length of the CDR3 is 14 residues. Per germline, CDR1 SGHNT and CDR2 YYREEE (reference sequence).

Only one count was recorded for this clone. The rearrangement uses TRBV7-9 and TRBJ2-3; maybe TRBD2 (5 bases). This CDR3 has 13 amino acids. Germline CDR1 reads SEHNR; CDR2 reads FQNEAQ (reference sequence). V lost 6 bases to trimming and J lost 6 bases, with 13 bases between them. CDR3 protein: CASSSSDWDTQYF. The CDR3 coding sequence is TGTGCCAGCAGTTCCTCGGACTGGGATACGCAGTATTTT. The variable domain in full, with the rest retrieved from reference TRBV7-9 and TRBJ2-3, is DTGVSQNPRHKITKRGQNVTFRCDPISEHNRLYWYRQTLGQGPEFLTYFQNEAQLEKSRLLSDRFSAERPKGSFSTLEIQRTEQGDSAMYLCASSSSDWDTQYFGPGTRLTVL.